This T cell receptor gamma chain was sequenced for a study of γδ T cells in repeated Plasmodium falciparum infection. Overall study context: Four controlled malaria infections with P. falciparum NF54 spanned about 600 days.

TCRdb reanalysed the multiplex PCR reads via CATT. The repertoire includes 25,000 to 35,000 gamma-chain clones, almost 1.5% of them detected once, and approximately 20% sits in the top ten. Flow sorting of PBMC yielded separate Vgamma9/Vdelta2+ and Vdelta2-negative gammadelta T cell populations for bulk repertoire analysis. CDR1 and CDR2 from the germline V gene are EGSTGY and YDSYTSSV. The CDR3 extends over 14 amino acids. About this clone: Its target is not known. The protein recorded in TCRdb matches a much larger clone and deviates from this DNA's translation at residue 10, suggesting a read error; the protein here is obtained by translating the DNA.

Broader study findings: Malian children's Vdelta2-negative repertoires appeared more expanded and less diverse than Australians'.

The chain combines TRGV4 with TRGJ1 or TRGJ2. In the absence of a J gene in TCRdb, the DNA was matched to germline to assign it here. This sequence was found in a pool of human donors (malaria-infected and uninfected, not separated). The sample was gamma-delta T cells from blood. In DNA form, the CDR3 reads TGTGCCACCTGGGATGGCCCTTCTTATTGTAAGAAACTCTTT. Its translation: CATWDGPSYCKKLF.